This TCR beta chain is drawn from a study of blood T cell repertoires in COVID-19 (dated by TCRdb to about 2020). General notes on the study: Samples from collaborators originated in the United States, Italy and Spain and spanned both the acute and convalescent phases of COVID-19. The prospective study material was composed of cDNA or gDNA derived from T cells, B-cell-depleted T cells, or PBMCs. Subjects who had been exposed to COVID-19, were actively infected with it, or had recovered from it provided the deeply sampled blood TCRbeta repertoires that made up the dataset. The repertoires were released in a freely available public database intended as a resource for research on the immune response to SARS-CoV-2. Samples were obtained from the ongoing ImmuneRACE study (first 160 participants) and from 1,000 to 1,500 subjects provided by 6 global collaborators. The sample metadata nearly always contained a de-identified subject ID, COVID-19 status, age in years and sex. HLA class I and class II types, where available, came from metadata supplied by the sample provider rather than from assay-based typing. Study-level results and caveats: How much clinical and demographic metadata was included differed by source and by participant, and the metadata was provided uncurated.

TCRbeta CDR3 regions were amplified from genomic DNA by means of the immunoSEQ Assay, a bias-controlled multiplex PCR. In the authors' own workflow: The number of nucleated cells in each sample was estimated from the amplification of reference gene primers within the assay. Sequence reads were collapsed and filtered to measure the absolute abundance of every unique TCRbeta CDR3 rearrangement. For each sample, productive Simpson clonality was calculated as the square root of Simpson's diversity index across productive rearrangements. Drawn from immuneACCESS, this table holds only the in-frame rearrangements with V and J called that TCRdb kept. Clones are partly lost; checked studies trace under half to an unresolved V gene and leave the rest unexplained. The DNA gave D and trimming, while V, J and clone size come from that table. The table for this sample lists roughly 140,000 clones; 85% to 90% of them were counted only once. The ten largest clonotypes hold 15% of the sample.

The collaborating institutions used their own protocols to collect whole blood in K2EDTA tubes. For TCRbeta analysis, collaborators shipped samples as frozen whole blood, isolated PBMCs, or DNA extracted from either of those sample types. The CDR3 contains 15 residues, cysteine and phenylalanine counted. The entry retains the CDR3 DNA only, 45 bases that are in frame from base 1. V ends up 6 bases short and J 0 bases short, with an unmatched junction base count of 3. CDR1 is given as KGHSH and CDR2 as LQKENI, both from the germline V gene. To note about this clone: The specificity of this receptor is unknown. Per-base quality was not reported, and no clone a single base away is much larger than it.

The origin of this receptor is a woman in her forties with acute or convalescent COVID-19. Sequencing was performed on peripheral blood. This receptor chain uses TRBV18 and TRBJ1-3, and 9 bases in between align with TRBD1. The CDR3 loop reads CASSGQGVSGNTIYF. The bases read TGTGCCAGCTCGGGACAGGGTGTCTCTGGAAACACCATATATTTT.